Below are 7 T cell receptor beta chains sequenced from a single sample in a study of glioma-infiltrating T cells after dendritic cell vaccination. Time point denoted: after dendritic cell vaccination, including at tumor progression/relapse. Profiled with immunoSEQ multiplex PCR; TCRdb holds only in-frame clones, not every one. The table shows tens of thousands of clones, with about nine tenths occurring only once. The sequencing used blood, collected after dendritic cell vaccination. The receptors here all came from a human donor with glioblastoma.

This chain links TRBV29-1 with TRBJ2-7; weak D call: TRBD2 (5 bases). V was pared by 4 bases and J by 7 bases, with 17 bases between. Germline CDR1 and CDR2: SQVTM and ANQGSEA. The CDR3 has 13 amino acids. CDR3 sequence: CSVVGGNTGEQYF. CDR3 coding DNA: TGCAGCGTTGTAGGAGGCAACACGGGGGAGCAGTACTTC.

CDR3 nucleotides: TGTGCCAGCAGCGACCGGACAGGGGGGGTTGGCACTGAAGCTTTCTTT. Amino acid sequence: CASSDRTGGVGTEAFF. The V call is TRBV9, the J call TRBJ1-1, with 10 bases fitting TRBD1. Germline CDR1 reads SGDLS; CDR2 reads YYNGEE. CDR3 size: 16 residues. Trimming took 3 bases from V and 4 from J; bases not matched to a gene: 9. The complete variable domain, with remaining parts taken from reference TRBV9 and TRBJ1-1, reads DSGVTQTPKHLITATGQRVTLRCSPRSGDLSVYWYQQSLDQGLQFLIQYYNGEERAKGNILERFSAQQFPDLHSELNLSSLELGDSALYFCASSDRTGGVGTEAFFGQGTRLTVV.

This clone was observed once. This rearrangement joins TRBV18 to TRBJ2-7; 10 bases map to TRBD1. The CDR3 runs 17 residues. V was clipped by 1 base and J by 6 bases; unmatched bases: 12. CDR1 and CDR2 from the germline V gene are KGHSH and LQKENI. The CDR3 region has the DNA TGTGCCAGCTCACCACAACCGCCGGGACAGGGGACGGTCGAGCAGTACTTC. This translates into CASSPQPPGQGTVEQYF. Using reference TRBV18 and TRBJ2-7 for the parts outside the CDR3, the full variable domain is NAGVMQNPRHLVRRRGQEARLRCSPMKGHSHVYWYRQLPEEGLKFMVYLQKENIIDESGMPKERFSAEFPKEGPSILRIQQVVRGDSAAYFCASSPQPPGQGTVEQYFGPGTRLTVT.

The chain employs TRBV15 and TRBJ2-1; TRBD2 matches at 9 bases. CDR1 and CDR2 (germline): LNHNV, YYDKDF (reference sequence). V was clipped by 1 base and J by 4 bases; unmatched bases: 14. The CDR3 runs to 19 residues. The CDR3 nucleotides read TGTGCCACCAGCAGAGTGCCCTTGGCTAGCGGGGTTACTTACAATGAGCAGTTCTTC. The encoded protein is CATSRVPLASGVTYNEQFF. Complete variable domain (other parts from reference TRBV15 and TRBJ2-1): DAMVIQNPRYQVTQFGKPVTLSCSQTLNHNVMYWYQQKSSQAPKLLFHYYDKDFNNEADTPDNFQSRRPNTSFCFLDIRSPGLGDTAMYLCATSRVPLASGVTYNEQFFGPGTRLTVL.

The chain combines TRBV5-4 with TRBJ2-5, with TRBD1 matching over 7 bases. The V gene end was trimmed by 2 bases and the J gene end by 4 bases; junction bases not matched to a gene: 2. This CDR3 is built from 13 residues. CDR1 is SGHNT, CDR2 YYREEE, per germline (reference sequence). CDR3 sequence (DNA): TGTGCCAGCAGCTTAAGGGGGCCAGAGACCCAGTACTTC. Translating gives CASSLRGPETQYF.

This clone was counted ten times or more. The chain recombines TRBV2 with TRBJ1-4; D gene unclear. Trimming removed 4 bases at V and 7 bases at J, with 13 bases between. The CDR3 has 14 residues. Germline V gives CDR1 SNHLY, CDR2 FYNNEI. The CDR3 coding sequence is TGTGCCAGCAGTGGGTCAGGCTTTGGTGAAAAACTGTTTTTT. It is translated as CASSGSGFGEKLFF.

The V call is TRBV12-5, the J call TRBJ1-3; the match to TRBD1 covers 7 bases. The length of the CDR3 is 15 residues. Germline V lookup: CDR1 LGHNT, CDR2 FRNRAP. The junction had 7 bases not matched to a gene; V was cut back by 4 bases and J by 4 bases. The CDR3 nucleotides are TGTGCTAGTGGTTCGCGGACAGGTGGCGGAAACACCATATATTTT. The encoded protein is CASGSRTGGGNTIYF.